This T cell receptor (beta chain) derives from a study of T cell changes during pregnancy in multiple sclerosis. Sequencing was performed with immunoSEQ multiplex PCR; in TCRdb, only in-frame clones are kept and a portion is missing. The table records tens of thousands of clones, 93% of them present only once. Germline V gene lookup returns CDR1 SEHNR and CDR2 FQNEAQ (reference sequence). The V gene lost 5 bases and the J gene lost 2 bases, with 4 bases spanning the gap. The CDR3 runs to 11 residues. This TCR came from a female donor with multiple sclerosis, enrolled in a pregnancy study. The starting material was CD8+ T cells from peripheral blood mononuclear cells, obtained in the second trimester of pregnancy. This chain joins TRBV7-9 and TRBJ2-7, with D hard to call. CDR3 sequence reads: CASSATYEQYF. DNA of the CDR3: TGTGCCAGCAGCGCTACCTACGAGCAGTACTTC. Full variable domain (outside the CDR3, taken from reference TRBV7-9 and TRBJ2-7): DTGVSQNPRHKITKRGQNVTFRCDPISEHNRLYWYRQTLGQGPEFLTYFQNEAQLEKSRLLSDRFSAERPKGSFSTLEIQRTEQGDSAMYLCASSATYEQYFGPGTRLTVT.